This TCR beta chain is drawn from a study of Ad26.COV2.S vaccination and SARS-CoV-2 variants. This clone was counted a few times. Its antigen is not identified. Treatment noted: about 20 received Ad26.COV2.S at low or high dose, single or two shots; roughly five received placebo; per-sample allocation not given. Day 63 following the first vaccine or placebo injection was when the samples were taken. Vaccination employed an Ad26 vector expressing the Wuhan-strain SARS-CoV-2 spike. Generated by immunoSEQ multiplex PCR, the TCRdb table keeps only in-frame clones and is missing some. The data hold about 350,000 clones, with 80% to 90% observed a single time. Study-level points and caveats: Relative to placebo recipients, vaccine recipients exhibited elevated spike-specific TCR breadth. Assessments of TCR breadth and depth may have underestimated the total T cell responses.

The germline V and J ends were trimmed by 0 bases and 7 bases, with 11 bases remaining between them. Germline CDR1 is SGHRS and CDR2 is YFSETQ. This CDR3 is 14 amino acids long. The TCR sequence derives from a person between 18 and 65 years old who received the Ad26.COV2.S COVID-19 vaccine or a placebo. The chain links TRBV5-1 to TRBJ1-5; no clear D gene. The sequences come from peripheral blood, collected in a trial of Ad26.COV2.S vaccine versus placebo. The CDR3 region is CASSLEPGGQPQHF. The CDR3 nucleotides read TGCGCCAGCAGCTTGGAGCCCGGCGGCCAGCCCCAGCATTTT. Together with reference TRBV5-1 and TRBJ1-5, the CDR3 gives the full variable domain: KAGVTQTPRYLIKTRGQQVTLSCSPISGHRSVSWYQQTPGQGLQFLFEYFSETQRNKGNFPGRFSGRQFSNSRSEMNVSTLELGDSALYLCASSLEPGGQPQHFGDGTRLSIL.